This T cell receptor (beta chain) was observed in a study of response to subunit inactivated influenza vaccine (dated 2018 in TCRdb). Turning to the overall study: Deep quantitative T cell receptor repertoire profiling was used in the study to track responses to a trivalent subunit inactivated influenza vaccine.

Points the paper makes about the study in general: It was suggested by the authors that each seasonal influenza vaccination may recruit only a limited number of new T cells.

The method behind the library was RT-PCR. TCRdb shows the sequencer as Illumina HiSeq 2500. Using fastp at Q25 and MiXCR, TCRdb reprocessed the public reads and kept productive beta chains. Every distinct CDR3 protein forms one entry, paired with its most common genes and DNA. This sample gives about 700,000 distinct CDR3 sequences in total; approximately 15% of them show up just once. The ten largest clones represent 5.5% to 7% of the sample. Turning to this clonotype: Its antigen remains unidentified. Qualities for individual bases were not recorded, and no much larger clone is one base off.

The CDR3 starts with the cysteine, ends with the phenylalanine, and has 16 residues. Only CDR3 DNA is held: 48 bases, read in frame from base 1. CDR1 and CDR2 are drawn from the germline V gene: MDHEN, SYDVKM. The germline V end is reduced by 7 bases and the J end by 3 bases; junction bases left unmatched: 12. This receptor was identified in a man aged 45-65 years who received an inactivated influenza vaccine. Donor details come from another sample of the same person, matched by shared clones. Rearrangement joined TRBV28 to TRBJ2-7; 10 middle bases align to TRBD2. The sample in question was PBMCs from blood, obtained 14 to 15 days before vaccination. The CDR3 amino acid sequence is: CASNPFGASGSYEQYF. DNA sequence: TGTGCCAGCAACCCGTTTGGGGCTAGCGGGAGCTACGAGCAGTACTTC.